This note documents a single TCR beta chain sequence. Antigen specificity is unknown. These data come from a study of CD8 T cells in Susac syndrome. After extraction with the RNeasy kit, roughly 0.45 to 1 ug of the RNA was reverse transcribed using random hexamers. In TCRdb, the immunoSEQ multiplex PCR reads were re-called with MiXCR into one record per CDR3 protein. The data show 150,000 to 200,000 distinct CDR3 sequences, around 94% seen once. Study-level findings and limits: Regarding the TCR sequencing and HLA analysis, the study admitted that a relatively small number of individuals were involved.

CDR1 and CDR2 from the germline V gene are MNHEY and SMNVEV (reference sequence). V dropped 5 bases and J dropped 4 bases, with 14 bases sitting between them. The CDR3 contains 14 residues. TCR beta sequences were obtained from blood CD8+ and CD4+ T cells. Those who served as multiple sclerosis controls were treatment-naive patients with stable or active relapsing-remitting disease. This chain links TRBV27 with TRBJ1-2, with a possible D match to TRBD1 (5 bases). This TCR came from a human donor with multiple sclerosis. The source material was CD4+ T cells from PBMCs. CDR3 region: CASSLIGTFYGYTF. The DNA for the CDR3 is TGTGCCAGCAGTCTCATCGGGACCTTCTATGGCTACACCTTC.